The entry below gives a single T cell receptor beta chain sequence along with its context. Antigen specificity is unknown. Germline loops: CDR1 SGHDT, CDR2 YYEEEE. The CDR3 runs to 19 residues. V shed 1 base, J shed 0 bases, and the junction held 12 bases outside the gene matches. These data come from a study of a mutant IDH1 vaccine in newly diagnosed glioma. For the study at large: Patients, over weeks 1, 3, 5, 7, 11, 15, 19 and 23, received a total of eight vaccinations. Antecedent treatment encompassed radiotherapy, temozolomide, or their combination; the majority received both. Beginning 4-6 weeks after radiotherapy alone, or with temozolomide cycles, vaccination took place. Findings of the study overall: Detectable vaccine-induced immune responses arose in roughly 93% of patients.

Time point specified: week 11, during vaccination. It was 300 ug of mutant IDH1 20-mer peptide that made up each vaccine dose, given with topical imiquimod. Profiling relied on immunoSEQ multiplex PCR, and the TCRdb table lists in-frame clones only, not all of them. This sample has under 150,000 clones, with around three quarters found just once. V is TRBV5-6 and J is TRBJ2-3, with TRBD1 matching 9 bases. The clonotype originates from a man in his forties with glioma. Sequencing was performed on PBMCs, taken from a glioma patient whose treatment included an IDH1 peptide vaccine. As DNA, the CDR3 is TGTGCCAGCAGCTTGAGGGACAGGGTCTCCGCCGCTAGCACAGATACGCAGTATTTT. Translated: CASSLRDRVSAASTDTQYF.